A single sample gave rise to the 6 T cell receptor beta chains below, sequenced in a study of shared clonotypes between healthy human individuals. Clones were sequenced by immunoSEQ multiplex PCR, and TCRdb holds only the in-frame ones, with some missing. The sample has 1.4 million or so clones, roughly 98.5% seen once. Sequenced input: naive CD4+ T cells sorted from blood. Subset: CD45RA+ positively selected. These receptors originate from a young man in good health.

The chain uses TRBV6-5 and TRBJ1-1; D may be TRBD1 (6 bases). V lost 8 bases, J lost 3 bases, and 19 bases lay in between. The CDR3 totals 15 residues. Per the germline V gene, CDR1 is MNHEY and CDR2 is SVGAGI. CDR3 loop: CASGTWGREHTEAFF. The DNA of the CDR3 is TGTGCCAGCGGTACTTGGGGGCGGGAGCACACTGAAGCTTTCTTT.

The CDR3 DNA sequence: TGTGCCAGCAGGCGAGAAGGGGCGTACCCAAGAGAGACCCAGTACTTC. It yields the protein CASRREGAYPRETQYF. The gene calls are TRBV28 and TRBJ2-5, with D possibly TRBD1 on 5 matching bases. This CDR3 has 16 amino acids. The germline gives CDR1 MDHEN, CDR2 SYDVKM. Trimming stripped 6 bases from V and 4 bases from J, with 21 bases between.

The rearrangement uses TRBV10-1 and TRBJ2-2; D is perhaps TRBD2 (7 bases). The CDR3 contains 16 residues. V dropped 11 bases and J dropped 1 base, with 20 bases sitting between them. Germline V gives CDR1 WNHNN, CDR2 SYGVQD (reference sequence). The CDR3 region is CAGPGGGGQNTGELFF. In DNA form, the CDR3 reads TGCGCCGGACCTGGAGGGGGGGGCCAGAACACCGGGGAGCTGTTTTTT.

The chain links TRBV7-2 to TRBJ2-1; D gene unclear. Germline loops: CDR1 SGHTA, CDR2 FQGNSA. CDR3 length equals 14 residues. Between the trimmed V and J ends, which lost 5 bases and 1 base, there was a span of 9 bases. The chain's CDR3 is CASSEAQSYNEQFF. CDR3 DNA: TGTGCCAGCAGCGAGGCTCAATCCTACAATGAGCAGTTCTTC. Full variable domain (outside the CDR3, taken from reference TRBV7-2 and TRBJ2-1): GAGVSQSPSNKVTEKGKDVELRCDPISGHTALYWYRQSLGQGLEFLIYFQGNSAPDKSGLPSDRFSAERTGGSVSTLTIQRTQQEDSAVYLCASSEAQSYNEQFFGPGTRLTVL.

The chain combines TRBV7-2 with TRBJ2-3; D may be TRBD2 (6 bases). With 6 bases removed from V and 4 bases from J, the gap between germline ends came to 23 bases. CDR1 and CDR2 (germline): SGHTA, FQGNSA. This CDR3 has 17 amino acids. CDR3 residues: CASSRGWGGTTPDTQYF. The CDR3 bases are TGTGCCAGCAGTCGGGGGTGGGGCGGGACGACGCCAGATACGCAGTATTTT.

The CDR3 protein is CASSEGQGGYEQYF. CDR3 nucleotides: TGTGCCAGCAGCGAGGGACAGGGGGGATACGAGCAGTACTTC. This sequence joins TRBV7-6 and TRBJ2-7, with TRBD1 matching over 11 bases. Trimming removed 5 bases from V and 4 bases from J; junction bases left unmatched: 4. The CDR3 loop spans 14 amino acids. CDR1 and CDR2 from the germline V gene are SGHVS and FNYEAQ.